The 27 T cell receptor beta chains reported below all come from one sample, sequenced in a study of CD8+CD57+ T cells in acquired aplastic anemia. The sequenced patients had an expansion of CD8+CD57+ cells seen by flow cytometry. The template used for profiling TCR beta VDJ and CDR3 was genomic DNA. TCRdb analysed the reads with MiXCR anew, one entry per CDR3 protein. The sample includes fewer than 250,000 distinct CDR3 sequences, less than 60% of them seen just once. The sequenced sample was sorted CD4+, CD8+, or CD8+CD57+ T cells (not recorded which) from PBMCs. The receptors here all came from a human donor with aplastic anemia.

The rearrangement links TRBV7-8 to TRBJ1-2, with a weak D call TRBD1 (6 bases). Trimming stripped 5 bases from V and 4 bases from J, with 14 bases between. The CDR3 runs 14 residues. Germline V CDR1 and CDR2: SGHVS, FQNEAQ. Here the CDR3 reads CASSVGGAGYGYTF. The DNA for the CDR3 is TGTGCCAGCAGCGTCGGGGGCGCAGGCTATGGCTACACCTTC.

The rearrangement links TRBV10-1 to TRBJ1-1; D is unclear. The CDR3 length is 15 residues. V dropped 6 bases and J dropped 3 bases, with 17 bases sitting between them. Germline values: CDR1 WNHNN, CDR2 SYGVQD (reference sequence). CDR3 protein: CASSSYSAGDTEAFF. The CDR3 DNA reads TGCGCCAGCAGCTCGTATTCTGCCGGGGACACTGAAGCTTTCTTT.

The V gene is TRBV7-9, the J gene TRBJ2-3; the D gene is possibly TRBD2 (7 bases). The V and J ends lost 3 bases and 11 bases respectively, with 15 bases between them. This CDR3 comprises 13 residues. Germline assignment: CDR1 SEHNR and CDR2 FQNEAQ (reference sequence). CDR3 residues: CASSFRRGGEQYF. CDR3 sequence (DNA): TGTGCCAGCAGCTTTAGGCGAGGGGGGGAGCAGTATTTT. Combining the CDR3 with reference TRBV7-9 and TRBJ2-3 gives the whole variable domain DTGVSQNPRHKITKRGQNVTFRCDPISEHNRLYWYRQTLGQGPEFLTYFQNEAQLEKSRLLSDRFSAERPKGSFSTLEIQRTEQGDSAMYLCASSFRRGGEQYFGPGTRLTVL.

This chain connects TRBV10-3 to TRBJ2-7, with TRBD1 matching over 7 bases. Trimming removed 7 bases from V and 6 bases from J; junction bases left unmatched: 12. The CDR3 extends over 14 amino acids. CDR1 and CDR2 from the germline V gene are ENHRY and SYGVKD. For the CDR3, the DNA is TGTGCCATCAACAACCGGGACAGCTCACGCGAGCAGTACTTC. It encodes CAINNRDSSREQYF.

The rearrangement links TRBV12-3 or TRBV12-4 to TRBJ2-7; 7 nucleotides align to TRBD1. The V gene end was trimmed by 4 bases and the J gene end by 1 base; junction bases not matched to a gene: 1. This CDR3 has 13 amino acids. CDR3 sequence reads: CASSWDSSYEQYF. CDR3 bases: TGTGCCAGCAGTTGGGACAGTTCCTACGAGCAGTACTTC.

The chain combines TRBV2 with TRBJ2-5, with a weak D call TRBD2 (5 bases). Germline CDR1 and CDR2: SNHLY and FYNNEI. Trimming stripped 10 bases from V and 4 bases from J, with 13 bases between. The CDR3 totals 12 residues. Here the CDR3 DNA reads TGTGCCAACCGGGAAGTCGGAGAGACCCAGTACTTC. It translates to CANREVGETQYF.

This clonotype was recorded many times. V gene TRBV4-1 combines with J gene TRBJ2-5, with 10 bases that match TRBD1. Germline trimming cut 4 bases from V and 4 bases from J; bases unmatched to any gene: 6. Looked up from germline, CDR1 is MGHRA and CDR2 is YSYEKL. The CDR3 loop spans 15 amino acids. The CDR3 DNA sequence: TGCGCCAGCAGCCGGACAGGGGGGGGGCGAGAGACCCAGTACTTC. The encoded protein is CASSRTGGGRETQYF.

Concerning this clonotype itself: This CDR3 is missing its conserved last phenylalanine or tryptophan, likely due to a read error. No DNA is shown, since the ends of the CDR3 on it are uncertain; the CDR3 is the one TCRdb lists. This chain connects TRBV28 to TRBJ1-2. Germline values: CDR1 MDHEN, CDR2 SYDVKM. A total of 9 residues make up the CDR3, ends included. CDR3 sequence: CASSSRLLR.

The chain has TRBV3-1 and TRBJ2-5; tentatively, D is TRBD1 (6 bases). Germline-derived CDR1 and CDR2 are LGHDT and YNNKEL (reference sequence). The CDR3 has 16 residues. The V end was cut by 4 bases, the J end by 2 bases, with 17 bases between. CDR3: CASSPQRGRGQETQYF. The CDR3 region has the DNA TGTGCCAGCAGCCCTCAAAGGGGCAGGGGACAAGAGACCCAGTACTTC.

The chain recombines TRBV10-3 with TRBJ1-1; no reliable D call. CDR1 is ENHRY and CDR2 is SYGVKD in the germline V gene. The CDR3 sequence is 12 residues long. Trimming stripped 10 bases from V and 1 base from J, with 10 bases between. The CDR3 coding sequence is TGTGCCACCTCCGAAGGGAACACTGAAGCTTTCTTT. Its protein is CATSEGNTEAFF.

This clonotype was recorded many times. This chain links TRBV24-1 with TRBJ1-5; 11 bases fit TRBD1. Germline V gives CDR1 KGHDR, CDR2 SFDVKD. V lost 5 bases, J lost 0 bases, and 5 bases stayed unmatched. This CDR3 contains 17 residues. The CDR3 DNA follows: TGTGCCACCAGTGGGACAGGGGGCCCCTATAGCAATCAGCCCCAGCATTTT. It specifies CATSGTGGPYSNQPQHF.

The chain uses TRBV6-6 and TRBJ2-7; a weak D match, TRBD1 (5 bases). V was trimmed by 6 bases and J by 7 bases, leaving 10 bases between them. CDR3 length: 11 amino acids. CDR1 is MNHNY and CDR2 is SVGAGI in the germline V gene (reference sequence). Here the CDR3 DNA reads TGTGCCAGCAGCAGGGCCAATGAGCAGTACTTC. This sequence encodes CASSRANEQYF.

This sequence joins TRBV10-2 and TRBJ1-1, with 7 bases lining up with TRBD1. Germline V gene data show CDR1 as WSHSY and CDR2 as SAAADI. The CDR3 contains 16 residues. With V trimmed by 7 bases and J by 5 bases, 16 bases remained unmatched. The CDR3 here is CASKDRQDRVWTEAFF. In DNA form, the CDR3 reads TGCGCCAGCAAAGACCGACAAGACAGGGTGTGGACTGAAGCTTTCTTT.

The chain recombines TRBV12-3 or TRBV12-4 with TRBJ2-7, with unresolved D. The CDR3 extends over 12 amino acids. Trimming pared 6 bases from V and 7 bases from J, leaving 13 bases between. In DNA, the CDR3 is TGTGCCAGCAGCCCCTCCCACGGTGAGCAGTACTTC. Its translation: CASSPSHGEQYF.

This chain connects TRBV10-1 to TRBJ2-7; D is perhaps TRBD1 (5 bases). The V end lost 3 bases, the J end lost 1 base, and 13 bases lay between the germline ends. In germline, CDR1 is WNHNN, CDR2 SYGVQD (reference sequence). This CDR3 is built from 15 residues. The CDR3 reads CASSEGQGRSYEQYF. The CDR3 nucleotides read TGCGCCAGCAGTGAAGGCCAGGGCAGATCCTACGAGCAGTACTTC.

This clonotype was found many times. This chain uses TRBV3-1 with TRBJ1-6; D perhaps matches TRBD1 (5 bases). V was shortened by 5 bases and J by 8 bases, with 13 bases between the two germline ends. The CDR3 sequence is 14 residues long. CDR1 LGHDT and CDR2 YNNKEL come from the germline V gene (reference sequence). The CDR3 is CASSRNGGDSPLHF. The CDR3 DNA is TGTGCCAGCAGCAGGAATGGGGGGGATTCACCCCTCCACTTT.

At least ten counts were recorded for this clonotype. The V call is TRBV6-1, the J call TRBJ2-7; D is perhaps TRBD2 (5 bases). CDR3 length: 15 residues. V lost 7 bases and J lost 0, with 16 bases in between. Germline CDR1 MNHNS, CDR2 SASEGT. The CDR3 is CASILNVGLSYEQYF. CDR3 in DNA: TGTGCCAGCATCTTGAACGTCGGACTCTCCTACGAGCAGTACTTC.

Regarding this clonotype: With a much larger clone just one base away, this may be a read error. This rearrangement joins TRBV7-9 to TRBJ2-5, with 9 bases aligning to TRBD1. The CDR3 covers 16 residues. V was clipped by 5 bases and J by 9 bases; unmatched bases: 16. CDR1 and CDR2 from the germline V gene are SEHNR and FQNEAQ (reference sequence). CDR3 protein: CASSPNRDRVFLAQYF. CDR3 DNA sequence: TGTGCCAGCAGCCCGAACCGGGACAGGGTGTTTCTAGCCCAGTACTTC.

This sequence joins TRBV20-1 and TRBJ2-3; TRBD2 agrees at 11 bases. CDR3 length: 14 amino acids. With 5 bases clipped from V and 2 bases from J, the junction kept 3 bases outside the gene matches. Germline V gives CDR1 DFQATT, CDR2 SNEGSKA (reference sequence). In DNA, the CDR3 is TGCAGTGCTCCGACTAGCGGGGACACAGATACGCAGTATTTT. It specifies CSAPTSGDTDTQYF.

The rearrangement joins TRBV5-1 to TRBJ2-2; D might be TRBD2 (6 bases). This CDR3 has 15 residues. Trimming pared 6 bases from V and 0 bases from J, leaving 12 bases between. The germline V gene encodes CDR1 SGHRS and CDR2 YFSETQ. CDR3 in amino acids: CASTRTGANTGELFF. The CDR3 DNA is TGCGCCAGCACTCGGACGGGAGCGAACACCGGGGAGCTGTTTTTT.

This clonotype occurred many times. A junction boundary mismatches the germline segment, possibly from a read error. V is TRBV6-6 and J is TRBJ2-1; 8 nucleotides line up with TRBD1. CDR3 length: 14 amino acids. CDR1 MNHNY and CDR2 SVGAGI come from the germline V gene (reference sequence). For the CDR3, the DNA is TGTGCCAGCGGTTACGGGACAGGTGACAATGAGCAGTTCTTC. It yields the protein CASGYGTGDNEQFF.

V and J are TRBV7-2 and TRBJ2-5; 8 nucleotides match TRBD1. The CDR3 has 15 amino acids. CDR1 and CDR2 (germline): SGHTA, FQGNSA. Unmatched junction bases numbered 9, after V lost 4 bases and J lost 5 bases. CDR3 sequence reads: CASSSGTGTRETQYF. The CDR3 nucleotides read TGTGCCAGCAGCTCTGGGACAGGTACCCGGGAGACCCAGTACTTC.

This chain links TRBV7-3 with TRBJ2-5; no clear D gene. Germline V gene data show CDR1 as SGHTA and CDR2 as FQGTGA. The CDR3 has 14 amino acids. The V gene lost 1 base and the J gene lost 1 base, with 7 bases spanning the gap. The CDR3 protein is CASSLIPGQETQYF. In DNA, the CDR3 is TGTGCCAGCAGCTTAATACCGGGCCAAGAGACCCAGTACTTC. Full variable domain (remainder filled in from reference TRBV7-3 and TRBJ2-5): GAGVSQTPSNKVTEKGKYVELRCDPISGHTALYWYRQSLGQGPEFLIYFQGTGAADDSGLPNDRFFAVRPEGSVSTLKIQRTERGDSAVYLCASSLIPGQETQYFGPGTRLLVL.

This clonotype was seen once. The chain combines TRBV10-3 with TRBJ2-3; TRBD2 matches at 10 bases. The CDR3 length is 14 residues. Germline V lookup: CDR1 ENHRY, CDR2 SYGVKD. J lost 5 bases, V lost 6 bases, and 5 bases had no gene match. CDR3 sequence reads: CAISPGLARDTQYF. In nucleotides, the CDR3 is TGTGCCATCAGCCCGGGACTAGCGAGAGATACGCAGTATTTT.

The rearrangement uses TRBV7-8 and TRBJ2-1; D gene ambiguous. Germline V gene sequence: CDR1 SGHVS, CDR2 FQNEAQ. The V and J ends lost 5 bases and 8 bases respectively, with 7 bases between them. The CDR3 runs 11 residues. CDR3 protein: CASSPQYEQFF. The CDR3 bases are TGTGCCAGCAGCCCTCAGTATGAGCAGTTCTTC.

The chain is built from TRBV10-1 and TRBJ1-1, with D unclear. The CDR3 covers 13 residues. Germline CDR1 reads WNHNN; CDR2 reads SYGVQD (reference sequence). Trimming shortened V by 5 bases and J by 3 bases, and 10 bases separated the two germline ends. CDR3 in amino acids: CASSIDGDTEAFF. Written as DNA, the CDR3 is TGCGCCAGCAGTATCGACGGAGACACTGAAGCTTTCTTT.

Regarding this clonotype: A much bigger clone sits one base away, suggesting this may be a read error. The rearrangement joins TRBV6-1 to TRBJ2-5, with D tentatively TRBD2 (5 bases). From germline, CDR1 is MNHNS and CDR2 SASEGT. The CDR3 has 13 residues. The CDR3 sequence: CVIGGRNQETQYF. CDR3 nucleotide sequence: TGTGTCATCGGAGGCAGGAACCAAGAGACCCAGTACTTC.